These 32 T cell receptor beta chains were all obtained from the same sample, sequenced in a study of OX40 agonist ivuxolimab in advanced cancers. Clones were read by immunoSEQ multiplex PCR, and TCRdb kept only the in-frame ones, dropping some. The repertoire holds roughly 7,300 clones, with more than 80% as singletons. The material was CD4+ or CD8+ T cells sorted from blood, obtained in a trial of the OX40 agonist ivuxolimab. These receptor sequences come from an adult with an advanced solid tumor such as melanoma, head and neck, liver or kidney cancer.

The CDR3 DNA sequence: TGTGCCAGCAGTGACATGGCGGGATGGGACAATGAGCAGTTCTTC. It translates to CASSDMAGWDNEQFF. The chain carries TRBV6-4 and TRBJ2-1, with TRBD2 as a possible D gene (6 bases). V was clipped by 2 bases and J by 5 bases, with 13 bases between them. The CDR3 totals 15 residues. The germline V gene encodes CDR1 MRHNA and CDR2 SNTAGT.

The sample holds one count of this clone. The chain's CDR3 is CATSRETLSASSLDEQFF. The CDR3 nucleotides are TGTGCCACCAGCAGAGAAACCCTGTCGGCTAGCTCCCTCGATGAGCAGTTCTTC. The chain carries TRBV15 and TRBJ2-1; a possible D gene is TRBD2 (5 bases). V lost 0 bases and J lost 8, with 23 bases in between. The CDR3 totals 18 residues. Germline V lookup: CDR1 LNHNV, CDR2 YYDKDF (reference sequence).

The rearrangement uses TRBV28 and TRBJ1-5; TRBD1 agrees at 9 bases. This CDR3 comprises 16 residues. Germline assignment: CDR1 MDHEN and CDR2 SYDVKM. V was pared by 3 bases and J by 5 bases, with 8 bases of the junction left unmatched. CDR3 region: CASSLGTGYWDQPQHF. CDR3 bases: TGTGCCAGCAGTTTGGGGACAGGGTACTGGGATCAGCCCCAGCATTTT. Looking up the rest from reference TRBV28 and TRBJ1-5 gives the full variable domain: DVKVTQSSRYLVKRTGEKVFLECVQDMDHENMFWYRQDPGLGLRLIYFSYDVKMKEKGDIPEGYSVSREKKERFSLILESASTNQTSMYLCASSLGTGYWDQPQHFGDGTRLSIL.

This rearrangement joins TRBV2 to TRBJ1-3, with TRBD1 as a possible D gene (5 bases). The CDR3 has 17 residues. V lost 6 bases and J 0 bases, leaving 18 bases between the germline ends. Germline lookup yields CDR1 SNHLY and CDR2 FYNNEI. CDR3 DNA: TGTGCCAGCAGCGACCTAAGAAGGGGTTCCTCTGGAAACACCATATATTTT. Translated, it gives CASSDLRRGSSGNTIYF.

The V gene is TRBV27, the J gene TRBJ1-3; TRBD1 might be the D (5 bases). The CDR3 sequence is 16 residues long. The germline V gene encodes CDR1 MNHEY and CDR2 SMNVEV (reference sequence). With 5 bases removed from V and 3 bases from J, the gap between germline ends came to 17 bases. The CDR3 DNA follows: TGTGCCAGCAGTCCCCTTGCAGGGTGGATTGGAAACACCATATATTTT. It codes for CASSPLAGWIGNTIYF.

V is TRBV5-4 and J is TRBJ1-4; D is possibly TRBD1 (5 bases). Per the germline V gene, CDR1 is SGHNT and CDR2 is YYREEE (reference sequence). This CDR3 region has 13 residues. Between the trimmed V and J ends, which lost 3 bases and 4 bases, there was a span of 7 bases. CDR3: CASSSGLNEKLFF. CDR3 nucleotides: TGTGCCAGCAGCTCGGGACTTAATGAAAAACTGTTTTTT.

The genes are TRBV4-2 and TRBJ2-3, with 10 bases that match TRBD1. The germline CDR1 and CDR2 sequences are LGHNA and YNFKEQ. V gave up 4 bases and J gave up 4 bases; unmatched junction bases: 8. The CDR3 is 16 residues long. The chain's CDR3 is CASSRGDRGQSDTQYF. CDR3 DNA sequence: TGTGCCAGCAGCCGGGGGGACAGGGGTCAGTCAGATACGCAGTATTTT.

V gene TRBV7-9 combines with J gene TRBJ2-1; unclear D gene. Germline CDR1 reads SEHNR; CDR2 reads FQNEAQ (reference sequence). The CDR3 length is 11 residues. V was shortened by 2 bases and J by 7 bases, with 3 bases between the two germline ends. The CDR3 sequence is CASSLMNEQFF. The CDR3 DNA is TGTGCCAGCAGCTTAATGAATGAGCAGTTCTTC.

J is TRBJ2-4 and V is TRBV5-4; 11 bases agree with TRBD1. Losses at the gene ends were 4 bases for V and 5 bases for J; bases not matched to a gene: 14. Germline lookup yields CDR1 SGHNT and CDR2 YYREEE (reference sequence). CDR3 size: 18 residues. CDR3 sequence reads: CASSLGTGGFEFQNIQYF. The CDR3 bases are TGTGCCAGCAGCCTGGGGACAGGGGGTTTCGAATTCCAAAACATTCAGTACTTC.

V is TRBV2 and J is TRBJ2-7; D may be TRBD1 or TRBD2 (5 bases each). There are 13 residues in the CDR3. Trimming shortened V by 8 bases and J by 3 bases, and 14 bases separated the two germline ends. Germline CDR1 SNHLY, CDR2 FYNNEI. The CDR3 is CASGIGTNYEQYF. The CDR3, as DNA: TGTGCCAGCGGTATCGGGACCAACTACGAGCAGTACTTC.

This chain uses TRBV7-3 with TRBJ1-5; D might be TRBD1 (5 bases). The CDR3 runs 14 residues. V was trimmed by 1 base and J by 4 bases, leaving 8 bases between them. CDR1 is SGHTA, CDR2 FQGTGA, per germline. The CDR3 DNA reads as TGTGCCAGCAGCTTAAACGGGGGGAATCAGCCCCAGCATTTT. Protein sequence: CASSLNGGNQPQHF.

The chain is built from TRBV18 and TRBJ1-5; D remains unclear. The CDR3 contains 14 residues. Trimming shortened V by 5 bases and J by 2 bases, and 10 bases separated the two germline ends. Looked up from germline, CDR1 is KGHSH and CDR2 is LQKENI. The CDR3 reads CASSTQAGNQPQHF. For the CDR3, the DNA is TGTGCCAGCTCAACGCAGGCGGGCAATCAGCCCCAGCATTTT.

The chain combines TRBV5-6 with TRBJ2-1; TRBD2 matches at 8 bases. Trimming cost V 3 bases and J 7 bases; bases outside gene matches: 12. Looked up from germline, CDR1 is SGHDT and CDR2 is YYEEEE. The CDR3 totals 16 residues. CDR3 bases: TGTGCCAGCAGCTCCCTTTTAACGGGGGGGCAAAATGAGCAGTTCTTC. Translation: CASSSLLTGGQNEQFF.

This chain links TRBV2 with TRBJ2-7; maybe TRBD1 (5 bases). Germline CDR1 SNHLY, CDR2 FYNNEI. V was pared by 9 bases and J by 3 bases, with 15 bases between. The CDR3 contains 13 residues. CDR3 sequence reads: CASVQDINYEQYF. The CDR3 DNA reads TGTGCCAGTGTACAGGATATCAACTACGAGCAGTACTTC.

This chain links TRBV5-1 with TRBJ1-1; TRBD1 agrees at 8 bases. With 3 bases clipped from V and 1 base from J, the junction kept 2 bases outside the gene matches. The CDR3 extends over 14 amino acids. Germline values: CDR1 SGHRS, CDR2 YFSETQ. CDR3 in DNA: TGCGCCAGCAGCTATACAGGGGGGAACACTGAAGCTTTCTTT. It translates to CASSYTGGNTEAFF.

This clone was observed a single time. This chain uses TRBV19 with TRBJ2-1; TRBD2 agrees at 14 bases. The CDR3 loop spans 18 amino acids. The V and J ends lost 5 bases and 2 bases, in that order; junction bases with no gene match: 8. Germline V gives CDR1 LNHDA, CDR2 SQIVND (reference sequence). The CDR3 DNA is TGTGCCAGTAGTCCTCGGACTAGCGGGGGGTCGGCCTACAATGAGCAGTTCTTC. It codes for CASSPRTSGGSAYNEQFF.

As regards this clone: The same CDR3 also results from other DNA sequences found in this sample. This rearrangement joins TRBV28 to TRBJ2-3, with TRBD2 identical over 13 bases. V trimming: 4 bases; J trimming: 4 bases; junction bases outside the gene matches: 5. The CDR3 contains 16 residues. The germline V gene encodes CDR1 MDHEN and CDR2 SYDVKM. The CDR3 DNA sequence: TGTGCCAGCAGTTCGGGACTAGCGGGAATATCAGATACGCAGTATTTT. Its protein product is CASSSGLAGISDTQYF. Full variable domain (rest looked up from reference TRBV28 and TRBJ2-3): DVKVTQSSRYLVKRTGEKVFLECVQDMDHENMFWYRQDPGLGLRLIYFSYDVKMKEKGDIPEGYSVSREKKERFSLILESASTNQTSMYLCASSSGLAGISDTQYFGPGTRLTVL.

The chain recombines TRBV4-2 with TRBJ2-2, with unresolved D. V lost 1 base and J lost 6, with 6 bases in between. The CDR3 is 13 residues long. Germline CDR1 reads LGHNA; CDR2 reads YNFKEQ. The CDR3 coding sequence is TGTGCCAGCAGCCAAGTAATACCCGGGGAGCTGTTTTTT. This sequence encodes CASSQVIPGELFF.

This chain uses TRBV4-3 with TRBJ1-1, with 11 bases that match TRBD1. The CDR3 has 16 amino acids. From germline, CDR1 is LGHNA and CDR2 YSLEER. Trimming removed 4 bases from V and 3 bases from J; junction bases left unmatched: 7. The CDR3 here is CASSRGQGARYTEAFF. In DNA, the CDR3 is TGCGCCAGCAGCCGCGGACAGGGGGCGCGGTACACTGAAGCTTTCTTT.

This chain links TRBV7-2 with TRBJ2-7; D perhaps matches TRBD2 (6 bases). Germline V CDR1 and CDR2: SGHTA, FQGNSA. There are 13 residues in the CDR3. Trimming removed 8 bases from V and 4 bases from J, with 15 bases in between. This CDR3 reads CASRPGVRYEQYF. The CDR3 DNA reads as TGTGCCAGCCGCCCGGGGGTAAGGTACGAGCAGTACTTC.

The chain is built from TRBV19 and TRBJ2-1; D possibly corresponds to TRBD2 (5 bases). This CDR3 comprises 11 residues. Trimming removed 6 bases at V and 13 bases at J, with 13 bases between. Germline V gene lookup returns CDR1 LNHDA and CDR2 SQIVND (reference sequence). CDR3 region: CASRLAEGQFF. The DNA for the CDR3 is TGTGCCAGTAGACTGGCCGAGGGTCAGTTCTTC.

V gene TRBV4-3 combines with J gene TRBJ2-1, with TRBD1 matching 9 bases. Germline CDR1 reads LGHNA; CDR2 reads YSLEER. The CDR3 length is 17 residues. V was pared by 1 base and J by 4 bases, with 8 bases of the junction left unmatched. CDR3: CASSQAGGTGIYNEQFF. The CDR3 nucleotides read TGCGCCAGCAGCCAAGCAGGTGGGACAGGGATATACAATGAGCAGTTCTTC.

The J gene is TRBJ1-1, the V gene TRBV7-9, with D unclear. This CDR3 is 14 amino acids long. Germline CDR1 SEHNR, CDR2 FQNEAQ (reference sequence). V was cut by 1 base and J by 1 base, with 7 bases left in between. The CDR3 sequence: CASSLGRTNTEAFF. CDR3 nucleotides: TGTGCCAGCAGCTTAGGGCGGACGAACACTGAAGCTTTCTTT.

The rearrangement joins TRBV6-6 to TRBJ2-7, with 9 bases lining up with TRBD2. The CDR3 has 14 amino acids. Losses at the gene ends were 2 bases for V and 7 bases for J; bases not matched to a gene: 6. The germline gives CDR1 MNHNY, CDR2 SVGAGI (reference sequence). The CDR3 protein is CASSYGGRAGEQYF. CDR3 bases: TGTGCCAGCAGTTACGGCGGGAGGGCCGGGGAGCAGTACTTC.

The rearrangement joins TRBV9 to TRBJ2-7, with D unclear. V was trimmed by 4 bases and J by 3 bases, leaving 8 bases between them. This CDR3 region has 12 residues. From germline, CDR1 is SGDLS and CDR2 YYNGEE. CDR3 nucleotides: TGTGCCAGCAGCTCCCCGGGCTACGAGCAGTACTTC. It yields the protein CASSSPGYEQYF.

This CDR3 reads CASSLGSTDTQYF. The CDR3 DNA sequence: TGTGCCAGCTCACTCGGGAGCACAGATACGCAGTATTTT. This chain connects TRBV18 to TRBJ2-3, with D hard to call. Germline assignment: CDR1 KGHSH and CDR2 LQKENI. This CDR3 comprises 13 residues. The V and J ends lost 4 bases and 0 bases respectively, with 5 bases between them.

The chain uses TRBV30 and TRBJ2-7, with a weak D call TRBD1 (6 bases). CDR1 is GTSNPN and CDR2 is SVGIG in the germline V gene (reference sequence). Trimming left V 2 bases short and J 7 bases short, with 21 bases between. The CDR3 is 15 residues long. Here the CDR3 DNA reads TGTGCCTGGAGTCCGACAGGAGCCCTCCAACCGGAGCAGTACTTC. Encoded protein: CAWSPTGALQPEQYF.

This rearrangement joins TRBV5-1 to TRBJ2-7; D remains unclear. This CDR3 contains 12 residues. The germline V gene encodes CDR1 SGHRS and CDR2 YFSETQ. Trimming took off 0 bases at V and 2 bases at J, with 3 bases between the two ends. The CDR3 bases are TGCGCCAGCAGCTTGGACACCTACGAGCAGTACTTC. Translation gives CASSLDTYEQYF.

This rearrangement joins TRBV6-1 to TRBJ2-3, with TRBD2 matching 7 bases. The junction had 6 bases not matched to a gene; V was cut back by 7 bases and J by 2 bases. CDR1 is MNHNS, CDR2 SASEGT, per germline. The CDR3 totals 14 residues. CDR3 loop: CASKRSGTTDTQYF. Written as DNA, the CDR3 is TGTGCCAGCAAGCGAAGCGGGACCACAGATACGCAGTATTTT.

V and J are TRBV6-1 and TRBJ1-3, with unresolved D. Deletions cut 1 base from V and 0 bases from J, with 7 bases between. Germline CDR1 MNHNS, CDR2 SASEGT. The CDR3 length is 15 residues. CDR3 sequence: CASSEGPFSGNTIYF. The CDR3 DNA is TGTGCCAGCAGTGAAGGCCCCTTCTCTGGAAACACCATATATTTT.

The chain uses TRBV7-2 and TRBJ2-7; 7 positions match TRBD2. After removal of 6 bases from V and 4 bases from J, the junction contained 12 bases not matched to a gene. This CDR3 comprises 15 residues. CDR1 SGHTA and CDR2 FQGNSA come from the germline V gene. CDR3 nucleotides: TGTGCCAGCAGTTTGACGGCGGGAGCCCCATACGAGCAGTACTTC. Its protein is CASSLTAGAPYEQYF.

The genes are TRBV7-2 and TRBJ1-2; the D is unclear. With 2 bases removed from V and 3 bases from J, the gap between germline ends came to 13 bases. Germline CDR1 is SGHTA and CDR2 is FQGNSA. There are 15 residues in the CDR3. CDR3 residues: CASSLSVQLHYGYTF. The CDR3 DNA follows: TGTGCCAGCAGCTTATCAGTACAGCTCCACTATGGCTACACCTTC. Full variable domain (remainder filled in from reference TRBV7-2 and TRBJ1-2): GAGVSQSPSNKVTEKGKDVELRCDPISGHTALYWYRQSLGQGLEFLIYFQGNSAPDKSGLPSDRFSAERTGGSVSTLTIQRTQQEDSAVYLCASSLSVQLHYGYTFGSGTRLTVV.